Shown below are 7 T cell receptor beta chains from a single sample sequenced in a study of T cells in Graves' hyperthyroidism and ophthalmopathy. RNA transcripts were the template for amplifying TCR beta CDR3 regions. A first-round RT-PCR of the TCR CDR3 used the HTBI primer set. One entry per CDR3 protein, called by TCRdb with MiXCR from the multiplex PCR reads. The table has around 520,000 distinct CDR3 sequences, approximately 24% seen once; the top ten hold around 11%. Sample: blood. All receptors derive from a woman under 40 with Graves' ophthalmopathy.

This sequence joins TRBV30 and TRBJ2-7; D unresolved. Germline V lookup: CDR1 GTSNPN, CDR2 SVGIG (reference sequence). Trimming left V 3 bases short and J 4 bases short, with 7 bases between. This CDR3 spans 11 amino acids. The chain's CDR3 is CAWRSTYEQYF. DNA of the CDR3: TGTGCCTGGAGGTCGACGTACGAGCAGTACTTC.

This clonotype has a handful of counts. This sequence joins TRBV10-2 and TRBJ2-7; 8 bases fit TRBD2. The germline V gene encodes CDR1 WSHSY and CDR2 SAAADI. This CDR3 has 13 amino acids. Losses at the gene ends were 7 bases for V and 3 bases for J; bases not matched to a gene: 5. The chain's CDR3 is CASTSGRVYEQYF. The DNA for the CDR3 is TGCGCCAGCACCAGCGGGAGAGTCTACGAGCAGTACTTC.

A few counts support this clonotype. This CDR3 is CASSHPTDQPQHF. The DNA for the CDR3 is TGTGCCAGCAGCCATCCCACGGATCAGCCCCAGCATTTT. The genes are TRBV12-3 or TRBV12-4 and TRBJ1-5, with unresolved D. The CDR3 length is 13 residues. Trimming took 6 bases from V and 5 from J, leaving 11 bases between them.

This clonotype appeared a few times. This sequence joins TRBV6-1 and TRBJ1-1; D is undetermined. In germline, CDR1 is MNHNS, CDR2 SASEGT. This CDR3 contains 15 residues. The germline V and J ends were trimmed by 1 base and 0 bases, with 9 bases remaining between them. CDR3 amino acids: CASSEVDGVNTEAFF. Written as DNA, the CDR3 is TGTGCCAGCAGTGAAGTTGACGGGGTGAACACTGAAGCTTTCTTT.

This clonotype was found a few times. This chain's CDR3 is CATRGRGPGNTIYF. Written as DNA, the CDR3 is TGTGCCACCAGGGGAAGGGGTCCTGGAAACACCATATATTTT. The chain has TRBV15 and TRBJ1-3, with D tentatively TRBD1 (5 bases). Deletions cut 6 bases from V and 2 bases from J, with 11 bases between. The CDR3 sequence is 14 residues long. Germline CDR1 and CDR2: LNHNV and YYDKDF (reference sequence).

This clonotype was recorded many times. The CDR3 here is CSARPGGWASYEQYF. In DNA form, the CDR3 reads TGCAGTGCTAGGCCCGGGGGTTGGGCTTCCTACGAGCAGTACTTC. V gene TRBV20-1 combines with J gene TRBJ2-7; TRBD2 is a possible D gene (6 bases). Looked up from germline, CDR1 is DFQATT and CDR2 is SNEGSKA (reference sequence). The CDR3 is 15 amino acids. Deletions cut 3 bases from V and 1 base from J, with 16 bases between.

This clonotype showed up just a few times. The rearrangement joins TRBV19 to TRBJ2-4; TRBD2 might be the D (5 bases). This CDR3 comprises 16 residues. The V end lost 2 bases, the J end lost 4 bases, and 15 bases lay between the germline ends. Germline-derived CDR1 and CDR2 are LNHDA and SQIVND (reference sequence). The CDR3 DNA is TGTGCCAGTAGTATATTGCCCGGGGATGAGAAAAACATTCAGTACTTC. This gives the protein CASSILPGDEKNIQYF.